This T cell receptor (beta chain) was found in a study of cytomegalovirus exposure and HLA in healthy donors. Study findings and constraints: In a later analysis, specific HLA alleles were associated with under 20,000 TCR beta sequences at a 0.05 false discovery rate. Most of the CMV-associated TCR beta chains (in a later analysis) appeared to be HLA-restricted. In all likelihood, a cluster of highly shared sequence variants was a sequencing artifact. It emerged from a later analysis that several of the most significant clusters appeared to be linked to common viral pathogens.

The primer mix had 60 Vbeta and 13 Jbeta primers. Libraries were prepared by immunoSEQ multiplex PCR; TCRdb keeps only in-frame clonotypes and omits some of them. This table lists 40,000 to 50,000 clones. As for this clone: Antigen unknown.

Sequenced sample: PBMCs. This TCR was sampled from a woman aged 40 to 55 in good health and CMV-seronegative.

CDR3 region: CASRAGAFLTDTQYF. CDR3 nucleotides: TGTGCCAGCAGGGCAGGGGCCTTCCTAACAGATACGCAGTATTTT. The chain links TRBV2 to TRBJ2-3; TRBD1 is a possible D gene (6 bases). CDR3 length equals 15 residues. CDR1 and CDR2 from the germline V gene are SNHLY and FYNNEI. V was trimmed by 6 bases and J by 3 bases, leaving 16 bases between them.